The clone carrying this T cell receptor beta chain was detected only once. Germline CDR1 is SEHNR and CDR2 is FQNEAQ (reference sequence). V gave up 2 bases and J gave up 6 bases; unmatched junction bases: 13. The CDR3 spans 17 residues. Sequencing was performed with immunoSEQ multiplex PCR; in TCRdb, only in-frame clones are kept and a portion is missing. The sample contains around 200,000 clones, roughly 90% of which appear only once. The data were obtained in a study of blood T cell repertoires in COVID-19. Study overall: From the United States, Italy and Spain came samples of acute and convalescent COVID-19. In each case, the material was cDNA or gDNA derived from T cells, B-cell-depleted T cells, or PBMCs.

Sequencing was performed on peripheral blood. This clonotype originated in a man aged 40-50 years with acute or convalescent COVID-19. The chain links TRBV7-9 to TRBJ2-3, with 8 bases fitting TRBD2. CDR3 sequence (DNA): TGTGCCAGCAGCTTATCCAGCGGGGGAAGTTGGGCGGATACGCAGTATTTT. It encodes CASSLSSGGSWADTQYF.